A selection of T cell receptor beta chains follows, all from one sample in a study of blood T cell repertoires in COVID-19. This table comes from immunoSEQ multiplex PCR, and its TCRdb copy is limited to in-frame clones, with some not included. The sample lists roughly 400,000 clones, around 87% seen once, with approximately 2.4% in the top ten. Sequenced sample: peripheral blood. The receptor source for this set is a woman aged 55-70 years with COVID-19, enrolled during active disease. Each CDR3 is given with its conserved first and last residue. Fields, in order: CDR3 length, clone size, V gene, D gene, J gene, CDR3 protein, CDR3 DNA. The D gene is left open where the match is weak. Rows give clone size only sometimes, using once, few, many, or a class for an expanded clone.

18	.	TRBV4-2	.	TRBJ1-5	CASSRILGGEYSNQPQHF	TGTGCCAGCAGCCGCATATTAGGCGGGGAGTATAGCAATCAGCCCCAGCATTTT
16	once	TRBV19	TRBD1	TRBJ1-1	CASRTGADSMNTEAFF	TGTGCCAGTAGGACAGGGGCTGATTCGATGAACACTGAAGCTTTCTTT
13	.	TRBV5-1	.	TRBJ2-1	CATQGPTYNEQFF	TGCGCCACTCAGGGTCCTACCTACAATGAGCAGTTCTTC
15	.	TRBV19	.	TRBJ1-5	CASRHSWTANQPQHF	TGTGCCAGTAGACATTCCTGGACAGCCAATCAGCCCCAGCATTTT
14	.	TRBV9	.	TRBJ2-2	CASGAWTNTGELFF	TGTGCCAGCGGGGCCTGGACGAACACCGGGGAGCTGTTTTTT
13	.	TRBV4-1	.	TRBJ1-1	CASSQQVNTEAFF	TGCGCCAGCAGTCAACAGGTGAACACTGAAGCTTTCTTT
16	once	TRBV11-2	TRBD2	TRBJ2-5	CASSRLSGTAGETQYF	TGTGCCAGCAGTCGGCTATCGGGCACAGCGGGGGAGACCCAGTACTTC
16	.	TRBV15	.	TRBJ1-3	CATSRERSISGNTIYF	TGTGCCACCAGCAGAGAACGGTCTATCTCTGGAAACACCATATATTTT
16	.	TRBV7-2	TRBD2	TRBJ2-2	CASSLARLAGFGELFF	TGTGCCAGCAGCTTAGCCCGGCTAGCGGGGTTCGGGGAGCTGTTTTTT
15	.	TRBV6-5	.	TRBJ1-2	CASYLAGGPGYGYTF	TGTGCCAGCTATTTGGCCGGGGGGCCGGGCTATGGCTACACCTTC
17	.	TRBV5-1	TRBD2	TRBJ2-3	CASSRTSGGAGTDTQYF	TGCGCCAGCAGCCGGACTAGCGGGGGGGCCGGCACAGATACGCAGTATTTT
15	.	TRBV7-9	TRBD1	TRBJ1-6	CASSLAHGQGQPLHF	TGTGCCAGCAGCTTAGCGCACGGACAGGGTCAACCCCTCCACTTT
17	.	TRBV28	.	TRBJ1-5	CASSSREGLSGNQPQHF	TGTGCCAGCAGTTCCCGGGAGGGGCTGAGTGGCAATCAGCCCCAGCATTTT
17	.	TRBV3-1/TRBV3-2	TRBD1	TRBJ2-6	CASSQGTGRSGANVLTF	TGTGCCAGCAGCCAAGGGACAGGGCGGTCTGGGGCCAACGTCCTGACTTTC
16	.	TRBV19	.	TRBJ1-4	CASTSGRTGPNEKLFF	TGTGCCAGTACCTCGGGTCGCACAGGGCCTAATGAAAAACTGTTTTTT
16	.	TRBV9	TRBD1	TRBJ1-6	CASSARGDRVNSPLHF	TGTGCCAGCAGCGCGCGCGGGGACAGGGTAAATTCACCCCTCCACTTT
15	.	TRBV7-9	.	TRBJ2-3	CASSSLGGRTDTQYF	TGTGCCAGCAGCTCACTGGGGGGGCGCACAGATACGCAGTATTTT
17	.	TRBV4-1	.	TRBJ1-2	CASSQEIPSRGDYGYTF	TGCGCCAGCAGCCAAGAGATCCCTTCGCGGGGAGACTATGGCTACACCTTC
15	once	TRBV5-1	TRBD1	TRBJ1-1	CASSYRQGAHTEAFF	TGCGCCAGCAGCTACCGACAGGGGGCTCACACTGAAGCTTTCTTT
16	.	TRBV9	TRBD1	TRBJ2-5	CASSPRQGTPQETQYF	TGTGCCAGCAGCCCCCGACAGGGAACCCCCCAAGAGACCCAGTACTTC
14	.	TRBV6-6	.	TRBJ1-5	CASSGLYSNQPQHF	TGTGCCAGCAGTGGCTTATATAGCAATCAGCCCCAGCATTTT
14	.	TRBV6-2/TRBV6-3	TRBD1	TRBJ1-1	CASSYPPGGSEAFF	TGTGCCAGCAGTTACCCGCCAGGGGGCTCTGAAGCTTTCTTT
16	.	TRBV6-5	TRBD2	TRBJ2-5	CASSYGLAGGQETQYF	TGTGCCAGCAGTTACGGGCTAGCGGGGGGCCAAGAGACCCAGTACTTC
15	.	TRBV19	.	TRBJ2-2	CASSIGQADAGELFF	TGTGCCAGTAGTATAGGTCAGGCTGATGCCGGGGAGCTGTTTTTT
13	few	TRBV6-5	.	TRBJ1-2	CASSMDRNYGYTF	TGTGCCAGCAGTATGGACAGAAACTATGGCTACACCTTC
14	.	TRBV5-1	.	TRBJ2-7	CASSFTGPTYEQYF	TGCGCCAGCAGCTTTACAGGGCCTACCTACGAGCAGTACTTC
16	.	TRBV11-2	TRBD2	TRBJ2-5	CASSLTTSGGTETQYF	TGTGCCAGCAGCTTAACCACTAGCGGGGGGACAGAGACCCAGTACTTC
17	.	TRBV27	.	TRBJ2-7	CASSLSAGGIKPYEQYF	TGTGCCAGCAGTTTGTCGGCAGGCGGGATTAAACCTTACGAGCAGTACTTC
11	.	TRBV19	.	TRBJ2-5	CASRAAETQYF	TGTGCCAGTAGGGCCGCAGAGACCCAGTACTTC
15	.	TRBV10-3	TRBD2	TRBJ2-5	CAIRRGASLGETQYF	TGTGCCATAAGGCGGGGGGCTAGTTTGGGAGAGACCCAGTACTTC
16	.	TRBV14	.	TRBJ1-6	CASSLGIGQKNSPLHF	TGTGCCAGCAGCCTGGGGATAGGACAGAAGAATTCACCCCTCCACTTT
15	.	TRBV20-1	.	TRBJ2-7	CSASFPGTDSYEQYF	TGCAGTGCTAGTTTTCCAGGTACAGATAGCTACGAGCAGTACTTC
14	.	TRBV18	TRBD1	TRBJ1-1	CASSPKTGILEAFF	TGTGCCAGCTCACCGAAGACAGGGATTCTTGAAGCTTTCTTT
17	.	TRBV28	.	TRBJ2-1	CASSPHLRGGGGNEQFF	TGTGCCAGCAGTCCGCACCTCAGGGGAGGGGGAGGGAATGAGCAGTTCTTC
14	.	TRBV27	TRBD1	TRBJ1-2	CASSPLDRAAGYTF	TGTGCCAGCAGTCCCCTGGACAGGGCGGCCGGCTACACCTTC
13	.	TRBV5-6	.	TRBJ2-5	CASSRGGLETQYF	TGTGCCAGCAGCAGGGGGGGACTTGAGACCCAGTACTTC
17	once	TRBV27	TRBD1	TRBJ1-2	CASSSLRTGPVDYGYTF	TGTGCCAGCAGTTCGCTAAGGACAGGGCCAGTCGATTATGGCTACACCTTC
13	.	TRBV9	.	TRBJ1-2	CASSVPGNYGYTF	TGTGCCAGCAGCGTACCCGGGAACTATGGCTACACCTTC
14	.	TRBV6-5	.	TRBJ1-2	CASRTGQLMGGYTF	TGTGCCAGCAGGACAGGCCAACTGATGGGTGGCTACACCTTC
14	.	TRBV3-1/TRBV3-2	.	TRBJ1-1	CASSQGGGYTEAFF	TGTGCCAGCAGCCAAGGAGGAGGCTACACTGAAGCTTTCTTT
16	.	TRBV2	TRBD1	TRBJ2-6	CASPRDRGAGANVLTF	TGTGCCAGCCCTCGGGACAGGGGCGCTGGGGCCAACGTCCTGACTTTC
13	.	TRBV30	TRBD2	TRBJ2-5	CAWSRTSQETQYF	TGTGCCTGGAGCCGGACTAGCCAAGAGACCCAGTACTTC
13	.	TRBV2	.	TRBJ2-2	CASSAAPAGELFF	TGTGCCAGCAGTGCTGCACCGGCCGGGGAGCTGTTTTTT
13	.	TRBV18	TRBD1	TRBJ2-1	CASSPGTGPEQFF	TGTGCCAGCTCACCAGGGACAGGGCCTGAGCAGTTCTTC